This TCR beta chain was documented in a study of T cell responses to AZD1222 COVID-19 vaccine. Findings and limits, study-wide: Along spike, vaccine-associated CD4 TCRs were found throughout, with dominance at 160-218 and 743-854. Repertoire sampling occurred only after the peak T cell response.

The protocol was immunoSEQ multiplex PCR, while the TCRdb copy is restricted to in-frame clones and leaves out a portion. Here the sample spans approximately 100,000 clones, around nine tenths being singletons. Worth noting for this clone: Its antigen is still unknown.

This specimen was peripheral blood, taken 28 days after the second dose of the MenACWY control vaccine. This TCR was recovered from an adult who received the MenACWY meningococcal vaccine as a control.

The CDR3: CASSLSAGVGYTF. DNA for the CDR3: TGTGCCAGCAGCTTATCGGCAGGGGTTGGCTACACCTTC. The V gene is TRBV7-2, the J gene TRBJ1-2; a possible D gene is TRBD1 (6 bases). Trimming shortened V by 2 bases and J by 7 bases, and 11 bases separated the two germline ends. The CDR3 is made up of 13 amino acids. Germline V gene data show CDR1 as SGHTA and CDR2 as FQGNSA.